This TCR beta chain was recorded in a study of post-analysis software for immune sequencing data. Study context: Both relapsing-remitting and secondary progressive multiple sclerosis featured among the disease courses, as did progressive-relapsing multiple sclerosis.

In germline, CDR1 is SGHTA, CDR2 FQGNSA. This CDR3 has 17 amino acids. The junction had 10 bases not matched to a gene; V was cut back by 1 base and J by 3 bases. The TCR beta cDNA libraries carried unique molecular identifiers. Each batch of roughly 1 to 10 million T cells produced some 450,000 cDNA molecules. TCRdb analysed the PCR reads with MiXCR anew, one entry per CDR3 protein. The data show hundreds of thousands of distinct CDR3 sequences, 53% seen once. About this clonotype itself: The antigen remains unidentified.

General study results and limits: Diversity measured as normalized Chao1 was significantly lower in multiple sclerosis patients than in controls. A handful of TRBV segments were significantly more frequent in patients than in controls. TRBV5-6, TRBV5-1 and TRBV20-1 were among these segments.

V gene TRBV7-2 combines with J gene TRBJ2-7; 9 positions match TRBD1. The sample taken for sequencing was blood. The sequence was obtained from a girl aged 10-17 years with multiple sclerosis. The CDR3 region is CASSLVHGTGYHYEQYF. The CDR3 nucleotides are TGTGCCAGCAGCTTAGTCCACGGGACAGGGTATCACTACGAGCAGTACTTC.